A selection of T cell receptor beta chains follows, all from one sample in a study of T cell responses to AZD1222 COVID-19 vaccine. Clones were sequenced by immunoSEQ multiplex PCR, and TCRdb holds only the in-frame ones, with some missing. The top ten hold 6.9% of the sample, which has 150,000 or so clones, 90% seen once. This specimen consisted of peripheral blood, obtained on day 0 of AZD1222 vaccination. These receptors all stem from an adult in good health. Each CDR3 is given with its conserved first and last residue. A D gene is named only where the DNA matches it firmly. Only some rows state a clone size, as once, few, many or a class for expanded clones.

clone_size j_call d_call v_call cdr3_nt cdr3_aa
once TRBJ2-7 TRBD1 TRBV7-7 TGTGCTAGCAGCTTAGGTCCGGGACAGCCCTACGAGCAGTACTTC CASSLGPGQPYEQYF
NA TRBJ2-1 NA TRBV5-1 TGCGCCAGCAGCTCCGACGTTTCACGGGGTGGCGGGCTATCCAGCTCCTACAATGAGCAGTTCTTC CASSSDVSRGGGLSSSYNEQFF
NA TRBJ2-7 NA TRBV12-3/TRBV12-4 TGTGCCAGCAGGTTTGACTTACTTCGGGAGCAGTACTTC CASRFDLLREQYF
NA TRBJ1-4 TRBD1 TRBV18 TGTGCCAGCTCCCCCAGGGGGCGCGTTGAAGAAAAACTGTTTTTT CASSPRGRVEEKLFF
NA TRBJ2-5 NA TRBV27 TGTGCCAGCAAAAGGGGTCATCTCCAAGAGACCCAGTACTTC CASKRGHLQETQYF
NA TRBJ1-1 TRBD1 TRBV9 TGTGCCAGCAGCGCAGGGGGGGCCTTGAACACTGAAGCTTTCTTT CASSAGGALNTEAFF
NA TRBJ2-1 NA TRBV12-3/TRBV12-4 TGTGCCAGCTTTTCGCTGCTAGACAATGAGCAGTTCTTC CASFSLLDNEQFF
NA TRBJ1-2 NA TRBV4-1 TGCGCCAGCAGCCAAGATCGGAGAGATTCGAACTATGGCTACACCTTC CASSQDRRDSNYGYTF
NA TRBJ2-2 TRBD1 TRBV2 TGTGCCACCCAGACAGGGTCGAAGGACACCGGGGAGCTGTTTTTT CATQTGSKDTGELFF
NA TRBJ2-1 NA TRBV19 TGTGCCACCTCCAGGGAAGGGGGCTACAATGAGCAGTTCTTC CATSREGGYNEQFF
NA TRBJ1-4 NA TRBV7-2 TGTGCCAGCAGCTTAGAGTCGGCTAATGAAAAACTGTTTTTT CASSLESANEKLFF
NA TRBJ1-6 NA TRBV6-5 TGTGCCAGCAGGAGGGGGAGCTCCTATAATTCACCCCTCCACTTT CASRRGSSYNSPLHF
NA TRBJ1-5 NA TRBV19 TGTGCCAAGAATTCGGCAGGTTATCAGCCCCAGCATTTT CAKNSAGYQPQHF
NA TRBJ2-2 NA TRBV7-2 TGTGCCAGCAGCCCTGTGCTCCCGGGCACCGGGGAGCTGTTTTTT CASSPVLPGTGELFF
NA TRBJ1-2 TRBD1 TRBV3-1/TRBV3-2 TGTGCCAGCAGCCCGACCCGAGGACAGGGGGTTTATGGCTACACCTTC CASSPTRGQGVYGYTF
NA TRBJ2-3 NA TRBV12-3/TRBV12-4 TGTGCCAGCAGTTTAAGTTTTGCAGATACGCAGTATTTT CASSLSFADTQYF
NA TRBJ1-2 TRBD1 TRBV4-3 TGCGCCAGCAGCCCCGTCAGGGGGACCCCAGGCTACACCTTC CASSPVRGTPGYTF
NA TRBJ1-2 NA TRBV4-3 TGCGCCAGCAGCCAAGAAGCGGCGGGCGGGTCTAACTATGGCTACACCTTC CASSQEAAGGSNYGYTF
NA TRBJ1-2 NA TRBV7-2 TGTGCCAGCAGCCCCGGGGGATGGGGCTACACCTTC CASSPGGWGYTF
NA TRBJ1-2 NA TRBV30 TGTGCCTGGAGCCCCTATGATTTTAACGTACCCTACTACACCTTC CAWSPYDFNVPYYTF
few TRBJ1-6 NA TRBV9 TGTGCCAGCAGCCCGGGGACCTTTGGTATCCTCCACTTT CASSPGTFGILHF
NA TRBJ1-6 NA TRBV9 TGTGCCAGCAGCGTAGCTTTGAGTTCACCCCTCCACTTT CASSVALSSPLHF
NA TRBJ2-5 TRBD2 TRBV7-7 TGTGCTAGCAGCCTTGGGGGGGATTCAAAAGAGACCCAGTACTTC CASSLGGDSKETQYF
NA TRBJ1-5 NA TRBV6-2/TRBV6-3 TGTGCCAGCAGTTCAGGGTCCCATCAGCCCCAGCATTTT CASSSGSHQPQHF
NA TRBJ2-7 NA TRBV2 TGTGCCAGCAGGAACCTCTACGAGCAGTACTTC CASRNLYEQYF
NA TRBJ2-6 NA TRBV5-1 TGCGCCAGCAGCACCGGTCTGGCCGGGGCCAACGTCCTGACTTTC CASSTGLAGANVLTF
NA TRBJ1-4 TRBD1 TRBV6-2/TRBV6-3 TGTGCCAGCAGTCAGACGGGACAGTTGAATGAAAAACTGTTTTTT CASSQTGQLNEKLFF
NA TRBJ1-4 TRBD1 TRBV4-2 TGTGCCAGCAGCCATCCTATTGGGACAGGGGGCAAAAAACTGTTTTTT CASSHPIGTGGKKLFF
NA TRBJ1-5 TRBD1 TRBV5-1 TGCGCCAGCAGCCCCTTAGGACAGGGTGACAATCAGCCCCAGCATTTT CASSPLGQGDNQPQHF
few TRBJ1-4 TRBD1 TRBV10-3 TGTGCCATCAGTGTCGGGACAGGGGTTGGTGAAAAACTGTTTTTT CAISVGTGVGEKLFF
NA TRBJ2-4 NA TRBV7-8 TGTGCCAGCAGCTCAATACTAGCAAACATTCAGTACTTC CASSSILANIQYF
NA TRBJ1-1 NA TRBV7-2 TGTGCCAGCAGCTTACTTGGGGCCCGGAACACTGAAGCTTTCTTT CASSLLGARNTEAFF
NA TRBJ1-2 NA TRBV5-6 TGTGCCAGCAGCGTCCTTTCCAATGGCTACACCTTC CASSVLSNGYTF
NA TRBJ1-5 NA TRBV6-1 TGTGCCAGCAGTGAAATGATAGGGAATAGCAATCAGCCCCAGCATTTT CASSEMIGNSNQPQHF
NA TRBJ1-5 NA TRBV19 TGTGCCAGTAGTACCCAGGGCAGCAATCAGCCCCAGCATTTT CASSTQGSNQPQHF
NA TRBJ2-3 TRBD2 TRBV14 TGTGCCAGCAGCCGATACGGACTAGCGGGCACAGATACGCAGTATTTT CASSRYGLAGTDTQYF
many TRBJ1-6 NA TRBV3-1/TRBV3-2 TGTGCCAGCAGCCAATCCCAGGCGGGCCACTCCTATAATTCACCCCTCCACTTT CASSQSQAGHSYNSPLHF
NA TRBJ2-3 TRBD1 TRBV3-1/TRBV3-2 TGTGCCAGCAGCCAGGACAGGGTCACAGATACGCAGTATTTT CASSQDRVTDTQYF
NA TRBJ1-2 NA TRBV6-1 TGTGCCAGCAGTGAAGTCGGAGGGGATGGCTACACCTTC CASSEVGGDGYTF
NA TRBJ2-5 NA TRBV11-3 TGTGCCAGCAGCTTAGGGGGGGCCGGGACCCAAGAGACCCAGTACTTC CASSLGGAGTQETQYF
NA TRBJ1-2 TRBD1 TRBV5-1 TGCGCCAGCAGCTTGTATCAGGGGGGAGGCTACACCTTC CASSLYQGGGYTF
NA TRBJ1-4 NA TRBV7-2 TGTGCCAGCAGCTTACAGGGAATTGAACTGTTTTTT CASSLQGIELFF
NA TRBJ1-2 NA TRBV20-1 TGCAGTGTCCCGGGAAACTATGGCTACACCTTC CSVPGNYGYTF
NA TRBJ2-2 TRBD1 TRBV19 TGTGCCAGTAGAACACGGACAGGGGTCACCGGGGAGCTGTTTTTT CASRTRTGVTGELFF
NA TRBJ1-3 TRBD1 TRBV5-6 TGTGCCAGCTTACGGACAGGGAGCTCTGGAAACACCATATATTTT CASLRTGSSGNTIYF
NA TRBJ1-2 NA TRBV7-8 TGTGCCAGCAGCTTAGCCAGACACAACTATGGCTACACCTTC CASSLARHNYGYTF
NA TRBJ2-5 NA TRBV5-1 TGCGCCAGCAGCCTCTCTTTGGACCAAGAGACCCAGTACTTC CASSLSLDQETQYF
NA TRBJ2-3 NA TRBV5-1 TGCGCCAGCAGCCGGACGGGACCCCTAGGGTCAGATACGCAGTATTTT CASSRTGPLGSDTQYF
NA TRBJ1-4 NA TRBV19 TGTGCCAGTAGTAATGGGGCCGGCGAAAAACTGTTTTTT CASSNGAGEKLFF
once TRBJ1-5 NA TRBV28 TGTGCCAGCAGTTTAAGGGTCAGGCCCCCGCCCCAGCATTTT CASSLRVRPPPQHF